A single sample gave rise to the 10 T cell receptor beta chains below, sequenced in a study of CXCR3-negative and CXCR3-positive naive CD8 T cells. Broader study findings: Naive cells with CXCR3 showed TRB CDR3s that were more hydrophobic than those in CXCR3-negative naive cells.

cDNA libraries for TRB were generated by 5' RACE incorporating UMI labels. TCRdb reanalyzed the 5' RACE reads and collapses them to one entry per CDR3 protein, without DNA. Here the sample table reports about 92,000 distinct CDR3 sequences. For these TCRs, the target antigens are not known. The sample comprised naive CXCR3+ CD8+ T cells from blood. Sample subset: CD45RO-CCR7+CD27+CD95- naive CD8+ T cells expressing CXCR3 (TNR3+). The origin of the receptors is a human donor in good health. Some clones in this sample may be carry-over from other donors' samples.

The V gene is TRBV12-3 or TRBV12-4, the J gene TRBJ1-5; TCRdb proposes TRBD1, but this gene call is untestable without DNA. This CDR3 spans 15 amino acids. The CDR3 sequence is CASSNTGFLSQPQHF.

The chain employs TRBV5-1 and TRBJ2-1; TCRdb lists TRBD2, though no DNA is available to test this call. Germline loops: CDR1 SGHRS, CDR2 YFSETQ. The CDR3 consists of 14 residues. CDR3 protein: CASSFRTSPDEQFF.

The V gene is TRBV5-1, the J gene TRBJ2-2; TCRdb selects TRBD1, and the lack of DNA leaves this call unchecked. The CDR3 contains 15 residues. Germline CDR1 SGHRS, CDR2 YFSETQ. This CDR3 is CASSRREKDTGELFF. Using reference TRBV5-1 and TRBJ2-2 for the parts outside the CDR3, the full variable domain is KAGVTQTPRYLIKTRGQQVTLSCSPISGHRSVSWYQQTPGQGLQFLFEYFSETQRNKGNFPGRFSGRQFSNSRSEMNVSTLELGDSALYLCASSRREKDTGELFFGEGSRLTVL.

The V and J genes are TRBV20-1 and TRBJ2-3; with no DNA, the TCRdb D assignment of TRBD2 cannot be verified. Germline V CDR1 and CDR2: DFQATT, SNEGSKA (reference sequence). CDR3 length: 14 amino acids. The CDR3 region is CSGLFSGGPDTQYF.

The chain carries TRBV19 and TRBJ2-1. Per germline, CDR1 LNHDA and CDR2 SQIVND (reference sequence). This CDR3 region has 14 residues. The CDR3 spells CASSMTAAYNEQFF.

This chain connects TRBV27 to TRBJ2-3; TCRdb reports TRBD2, a call that lacks DNA to check it against. The CDR3 is 16 amino acids. Germline V gene data show CDR1 as MNHEY and CDR2 as SMNVEV (reference sequence). CDR3 amino acids: CASRIAGGLGADTQYF.

CDR3 amino acids: CASSQIAGGQNEQFF. This chain connects TRBV14 to TRBJ2-1; TCRdb's D call, TRBD2, is unchecked because there is no DNA. There are 15 residues in the CDR3. Germline lookup yields CDR1 SGHDN and CDR2 FVKESK.

This chain joins TRBV28 and TRBJ2-3; TCRdb's assignment of TRBD1 cannot be checked, as there is no DNA. The germline V gene encodes CDR1 MDHEN and CDR2 SYDVKM. This CDR3 has 14 residues. The chain's CDR3 is CASSTGGVADTQYF.

CDR3 region: CSAHGRWQDSTEAFF. The chain recombines TRBV29-1 with TRBJ1-1. There are 15 residues in the CDR3. From germline, CDR1 is SQVTM and CDR2 ANQGSEA.

The chain has TRBV15 and TRBJ2-1; TCRdb indicates TRBD1, and absent DNA this call remains unverified. The CDR3 spans 16 residues. Germline-derived CDR1 and CDR2 are LNHNV and YYDKDF (reference sequence). The CDR3 sequence: CATSSFSGGAYNEQFF.